This TCR beta chain was retrieved from a study of control samples from healthy donors and cancer patients. Clones were read by immunoSEQ multiplex PCR, and TCRdb kept only the in-frame ones, dropping some. The sample contains 100,000 to 150,000 clones, around nine tenths of which appear only once. V dropped 10 bases and J dropped 2; count of bases not matched to a gene: 13. Germline CDR1 is SGDLS and CDR2 is YYNGEE. The CDR3 extends over 17 amino acids. The TCR was taken from a man aged 50-60 years in good health. The sample consisted of blood. V and J are TRBV9 and TRBJ2-3, with 13 bases identical to TRBD2. The chain's CDR3 is CASNRLAGGSYTDTQYF. The CDR3 nucleotides are TGTGCCTCAAACCGACTAGCGGGGGGTTCCTACACAGATACGCAGTATTTT.